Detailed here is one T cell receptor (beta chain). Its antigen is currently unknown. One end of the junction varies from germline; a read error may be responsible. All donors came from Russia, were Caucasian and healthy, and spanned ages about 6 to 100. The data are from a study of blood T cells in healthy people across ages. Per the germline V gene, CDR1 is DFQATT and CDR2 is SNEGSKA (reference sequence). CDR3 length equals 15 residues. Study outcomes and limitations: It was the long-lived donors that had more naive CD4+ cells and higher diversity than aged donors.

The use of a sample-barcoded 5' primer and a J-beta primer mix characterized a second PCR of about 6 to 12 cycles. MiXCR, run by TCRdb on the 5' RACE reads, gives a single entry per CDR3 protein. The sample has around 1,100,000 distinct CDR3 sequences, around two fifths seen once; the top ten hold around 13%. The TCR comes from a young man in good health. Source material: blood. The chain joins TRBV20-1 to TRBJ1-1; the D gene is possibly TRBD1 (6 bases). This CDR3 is CSAQGGRGLNSEAFF. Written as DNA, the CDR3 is TGCAGTGCTCAAGGGGGAAGGGGCTTGAACTCTGAAGCTTTCTTT.